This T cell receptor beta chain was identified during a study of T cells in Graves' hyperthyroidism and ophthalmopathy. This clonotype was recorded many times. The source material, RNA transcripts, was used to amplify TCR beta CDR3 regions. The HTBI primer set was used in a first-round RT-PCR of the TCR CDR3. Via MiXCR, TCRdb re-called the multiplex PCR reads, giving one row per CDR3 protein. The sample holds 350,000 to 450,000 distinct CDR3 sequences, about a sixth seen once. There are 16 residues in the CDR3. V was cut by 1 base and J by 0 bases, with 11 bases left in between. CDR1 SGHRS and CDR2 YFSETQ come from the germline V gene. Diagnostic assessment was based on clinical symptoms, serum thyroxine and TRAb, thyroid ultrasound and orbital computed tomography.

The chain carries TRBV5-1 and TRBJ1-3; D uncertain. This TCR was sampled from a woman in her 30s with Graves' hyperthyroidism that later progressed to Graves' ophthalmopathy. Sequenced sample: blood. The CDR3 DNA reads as TGCGCCAGCAGCTTGTCGTCTACCGACTCTGGAAACACCATATATTTT. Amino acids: CASSLSSTDSGNTIYF.